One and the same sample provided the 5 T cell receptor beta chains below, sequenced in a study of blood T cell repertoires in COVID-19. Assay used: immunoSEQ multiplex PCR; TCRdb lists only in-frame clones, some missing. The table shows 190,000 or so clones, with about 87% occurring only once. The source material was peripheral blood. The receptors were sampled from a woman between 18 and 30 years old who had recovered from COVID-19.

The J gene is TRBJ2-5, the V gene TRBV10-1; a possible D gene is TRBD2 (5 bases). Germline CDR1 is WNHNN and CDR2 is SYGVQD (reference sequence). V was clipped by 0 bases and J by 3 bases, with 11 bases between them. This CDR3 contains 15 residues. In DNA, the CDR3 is TGCGCCAGCAGTGAGTCAGTCGGGGTAGAAGAGACCCAGTACTTC. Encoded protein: CASSESVGVEETQYF.

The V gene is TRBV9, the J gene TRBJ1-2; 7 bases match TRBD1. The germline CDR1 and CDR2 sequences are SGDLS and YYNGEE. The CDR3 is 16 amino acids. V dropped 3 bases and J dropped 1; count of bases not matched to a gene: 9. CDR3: CASSGYRGKGNYGYTF. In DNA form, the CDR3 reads TGTGCCAGCAGCGGTTACAGGGGAAAGGGTAACTATGGCTACACCTTC.

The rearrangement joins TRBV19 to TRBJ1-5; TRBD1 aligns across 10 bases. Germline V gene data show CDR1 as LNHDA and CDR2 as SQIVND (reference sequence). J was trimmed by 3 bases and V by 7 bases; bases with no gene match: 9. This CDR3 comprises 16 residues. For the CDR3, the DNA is TGTGCCAGTACCATTCGGACAGGGGGATTCAATCAGCCCCAGCATTTT. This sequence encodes CASTIRTGGFNQPQHF.

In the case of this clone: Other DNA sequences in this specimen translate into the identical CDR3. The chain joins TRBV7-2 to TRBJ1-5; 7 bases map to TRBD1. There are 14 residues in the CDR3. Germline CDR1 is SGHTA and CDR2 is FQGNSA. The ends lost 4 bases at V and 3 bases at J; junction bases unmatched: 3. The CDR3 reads CASSSTGVNQPQHF. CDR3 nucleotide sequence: TGTGCCAGCAGCTCAACAGGGGTCAATCAGCCCCAGCATTTT.

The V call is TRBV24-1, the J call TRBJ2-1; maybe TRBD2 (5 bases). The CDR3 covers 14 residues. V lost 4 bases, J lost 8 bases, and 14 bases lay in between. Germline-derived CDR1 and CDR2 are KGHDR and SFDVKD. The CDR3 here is CATSDTGMSDEQFF. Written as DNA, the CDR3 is TGTGCCACCAGTGACACCGGGATGAGCGATGAGCAGTTCTTC.